This TCR beta chain was obtained from a study of OX40 agonist ivuxolimab in advanced cancers. Data came from immunoSEQ multiplex PCR; TCRdb stores just in-frame clones and leaves some out. Among about 83,000 clones listed, around 84% were seen once. The CDR3 has 15 amino acids. CDR1 is MNHEY and CDR2 is SVGAGI in the germline V gene. V trimming: 0 bases; J trimming: 1 base; junction bases outside the gene matches: 3. The sequence was collected from an adult with an advanced solid tumor such as melanoma, head and neck, liver or kidney cancer. Specimen: CD4+ or CD8+ T cells sorted from blood, collected in a trial of the OX40 agonist ivuxolimab. V gene TRBV6-5 combines with J gene TRBJ2-7, with 7 bases identical to TRBD1. CDR3 protein: CASSYSGGLSYEQYF. The CDR3 region has the DNA TGTGCCAGCAGTTACTCAGGGGGCCTGTCCTACGAGCAGTACTTC.